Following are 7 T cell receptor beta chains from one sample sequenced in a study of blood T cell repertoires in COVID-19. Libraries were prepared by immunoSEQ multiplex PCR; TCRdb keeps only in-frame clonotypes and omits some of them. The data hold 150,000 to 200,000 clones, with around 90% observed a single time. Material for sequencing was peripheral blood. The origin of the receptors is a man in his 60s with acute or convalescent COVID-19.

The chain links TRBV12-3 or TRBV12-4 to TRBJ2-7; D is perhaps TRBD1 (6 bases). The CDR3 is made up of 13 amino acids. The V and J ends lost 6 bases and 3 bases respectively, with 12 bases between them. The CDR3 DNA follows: TGTGCCAGCAGACCGGGACACCACTACGAGCAGTACTTC. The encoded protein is CASRPGHHYEQYF.

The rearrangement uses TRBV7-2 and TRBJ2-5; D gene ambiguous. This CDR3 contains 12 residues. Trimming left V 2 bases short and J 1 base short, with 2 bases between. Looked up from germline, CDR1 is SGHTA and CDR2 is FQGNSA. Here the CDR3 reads CASSLRQETQYF. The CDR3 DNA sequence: TGTGCCAGCAGCTTACGCCAAGAGACCCAGTACTTC.

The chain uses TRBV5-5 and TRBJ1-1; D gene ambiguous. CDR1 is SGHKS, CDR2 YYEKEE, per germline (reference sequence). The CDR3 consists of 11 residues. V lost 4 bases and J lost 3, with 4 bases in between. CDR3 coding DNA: TGTGCCAGCAGCCTGTACACTGAAGCTTTCTTT. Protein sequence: CASSLYTEAFF.

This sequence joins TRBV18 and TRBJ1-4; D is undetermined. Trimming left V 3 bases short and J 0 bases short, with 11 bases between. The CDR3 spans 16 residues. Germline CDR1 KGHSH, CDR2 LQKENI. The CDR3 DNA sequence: TGTGCCAGCTCACCCACACAATATGCAACTAATGAAAAACTGTTTTTT. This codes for CASSPTQYATNEKLFF.

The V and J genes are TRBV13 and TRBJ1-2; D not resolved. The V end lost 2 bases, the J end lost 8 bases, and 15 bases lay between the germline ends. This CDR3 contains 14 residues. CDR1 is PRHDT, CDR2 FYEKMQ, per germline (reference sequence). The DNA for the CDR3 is TGTGCCAGCAGCTTAAACGACATTCTGGAAGGCTACACCTTC. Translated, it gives CASSLNDILEGYTF.

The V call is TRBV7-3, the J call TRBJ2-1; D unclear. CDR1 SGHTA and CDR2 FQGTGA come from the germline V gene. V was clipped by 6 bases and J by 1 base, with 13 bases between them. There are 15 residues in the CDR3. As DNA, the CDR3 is TGTGCCAGCAGGGAGAAGAGAAGTTCCTACAATGAGCAGTTCTTC. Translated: CASREKRSSYNEQFF.

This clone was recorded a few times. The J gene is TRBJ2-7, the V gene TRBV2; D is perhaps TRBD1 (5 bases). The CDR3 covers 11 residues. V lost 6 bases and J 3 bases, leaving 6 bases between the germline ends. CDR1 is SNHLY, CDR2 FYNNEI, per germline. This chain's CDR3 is CASRRGYEQYF. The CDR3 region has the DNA TGTGCCAGCAGAAGGGGCTACGAGCAGTACTTC.